This record concerns one T cell receptor beta chain sequence. The V and J ends lost 6 bases and 6 bases respectively, with 15 bases between them. Looked up from germline, CDR1 is MDHEN and CDR2 is SYDVKM. The CDR3 length is 14 residues. This entry belongs to a study of blood T cell repertoires in COVID-19. As for the study in general: Two negative PCRs, clearance, or symptom resolution characterized the recovered Cohort 3 donors. T cells, B-cell-depleted T cells, or PBMCs supplied cDNA or gDNA.

Sequenced by immunoSEQ multiplex PCR; TCRdb stores in-frame clones only, minus some. The sample gives 150,000 to 200,000 clones, 70% to 80% of which show up once; around a fifth is in the top ten. Enrollees, about 18 to 100 years old, lived in fewer than 25 US areas. The sample taken for sequencing was PBMCs or T cells enriched from blood (not recorded which). The chain has TRBV28 and TRBJ1-5; D possibly corresponds to TRBD1 (5 bases). The source is a woman in her seventies in a cohort exposed to, infected with or recovered from COVID-19 (not recorded which). CDR3 sequence (DNA): TGTGCCAGCAGAACTAGCGGGGCGCGTCAGCCCCAGCATTTT. It specifies CASRTSGARQPQHF.